This TCR beta chain was found in a study of T cell responses to AZD1222 COVID-19 vaccine. The V gene lost 1 base and the J gene lost 6 bases, with 16 bases spanning the gap. The CDR3 loop spans 15 amino acids. Germline loops: CDR1 LGHNA, CDR2 YSLEER. Turning to this clone: What it recognizes is unknown.

Overall study findings and caveats: In a largely white British group with more females than males, clonal diversity was possibly underestimated. Increases in Spike-specific TCR breadth and depth were seen after two AZD1222 doses. CD4 TCRs covered the whole spike, strongest at regions 160-218 and 743-854. Sampling that yielded the repertoires occurred only after the peak T cell response.

Libraries were prepared by immunoSEQ multiplex PCR; TCRdb keeps only in-frame clonotypes and omits some of them. The table has around 84,000 clones, about 92% seen once. This TCR was recovered from an adult in good health. The source was peripheral blood, collected on day 0 of MenACWY control vaccination. The chain employs TRBV4-3 and TRBJ2-7; D is unclear. CDR3 amino acids: CASSQVSYSLGEQYF. DNA of the CDR3: TGCGCCAGCAGCCAAGTTAGTTACAGCCTAGGCGAGCAGTACTTC.